The present T cell receptor beta chain was sequenced within a study of blood T cell repertoires in COVID-19. Study information: Donors in the United States, Italy and Spain gave samples during acute or convalescent COVID-19. PBMCs, B-cell-depleted T cells, or T cells were the source of the cDNA or gDNA that made up the material.

Assay: immunoSEQ multiplex PCR; the TCRdb copy retains only in-frame clones and omits some. The table shows about 36,000 clones, with just over 90% occurring only once. Germline CDR1 and CDR2: WSHSY and SAAADI. The CDR3 is made up of 15 amino acids. With 4 bases clipped from V and 9 bases from J, the junction kept 9 bases outside the gene matches. This receptor was obtained from a human donor in a cohort sampled during active COVID-19. The specimen was peripheral blood. This chain uses TRBV10-2 with TRBJ2-1, with 10 bases that match TRBD2. This CDR3 reads CASSAALAGVSEQFF. CDR3 sequence (DNA): TGCGCCAGCAGTGCCGCGCTAGCGGGAGTATCTGAGCAGTTCTTC.